This entry lists 24 T cell receptor beta chains sequenced from one sample in a study of blood T cell repertoires in COVID-19. Using immunoSEQ multiplex PCR, the repertoire was profiled, and TCRdb retains in-frame clones only, with some absent. The sample contains 270,000 or so clones, approximately 86% of which appear only once. Sequences were obtained from peripheral blood. The receptor set was obtained from a young woman with acute or convalescent COVID-19.

The chain has TRBV18 and TRBJ1-2; D call uncertain. This CDR3 has 13 amino acids. CDR1 and CDR2 from the germline V gene are KGHSH and LQKENI. Trimming removed 2 bases at V and 4 bases at J, with 8 bases between. The CDR3: CASSPDTSYGYTF. CDR3 in DNA: TGTGCCAGCTCACCAGACACCTCCTATGGCTACACCTTC.

The chain joins TRBV30 to TRBJ1-5, with no clear D. Germline V gene lookup returns CDR1 GTSNPN and CDR2 SVGIG (reference sequence). This CDR3 is 14 amino acids long. Trimming removed 0 bases at V and 3 bases at J, with 9 bases between. Here the CDR3 DNA reads TGTGCCTGGAGTGTACTAGGAACCAATCAGCCCCAGCATTTT. Protein sequence: CAWSVLGTNQPQHF. Complete variable domain (other parts from reference TRBV30 and TRBJ1-5): SQTIHQWPATLVQPVGSPLSLECTVEGTSNPNLYWYRQAAGRGLQLLFYSVGIGQISSEVPQNLSASRPQDRQFILSSKKLLLSDSGFYLCAWSVLGTNQPQHFGDGTRLSIL.

V and J are TRBV9 and TRBJ2-1; 7 positions match TRBD1. V dropped 0 bases and J dropped 7; count of bases not matched to a gene: 4. The CDR3 loop spans 14 amino acids. In germline, CDR1 is SGDLS, CDR2 YYNGEE. The CDR3 reads CASSVAGQRNEQFF. In DNA form, the CDR3 reads TGTGCCAGCAGCGTAGCGGGACAGCGGAATGAGCAGTTCTTC.

This clone was detected only once. V gene TRBV18 combines with J gene TRBJ2-7, with 9 positions matching TRBD1. Looked up from germline, CDR1 is KGHSH and CDR2 is LQKENI. This CDR3 has 15 residues. The ends lost 2 bases at V and 6 bases at J; junction bases unmatched: 8. The CDR3 spells CASSPRQGGEFEQYF. The DNA for the CDR3 is TGTGCCAGCTCACCAAGACAGGGGGGTGAGTTCGAGCAGTACTTC.

The chain is built from TRBV6-5 and TRBJ2-5; 7 bases agree with TRBD2. With V trimmed by 2 bases and J by 9 bases, 9 bases remained unmatched. From germline, CDR1 is MNHEY and CDR2 SVGAGI. CDR3 length equals 14 residues. In DNA form, the CDR3 reads TGTGCCAGCAGTTACGCGACTAGCCCCTCCTCCCAGTACTTC. Translated: CASSYATSPSSQYF.

J is TRBJ2-7 and V is TRBV24-1; 8 bases agree with TRBD1. Germline-derived CDR1 and CDR2 are KGHDR and SFDVKD. The CDR3 consists of 14 residues. V shed 7 bases, J shed 0 bases, and the junction held 4 bases outside the gene matches. The CDR3 DNA reads as TGTGCCACCAGGAAGGACAGGGCCTCCTACGAGCAGTACTTC. This translates into CATRKDRASYEQYF.

The chain links TRBV11-2 to TRBJ2-3; the match to TRBD2 covers 10 bases. The CDR3 spans 14 residues. The V gene's germline CDR1 is SGHAT and CDR2 FQNNGV. The trim removed 2 bases at V and 4 bases at J, leaving 0 bases unmatched. This CDR3 reads CASSLLAGADTQYF. In nucleotides, the CDR3 is TGTGCCAGCAGCTTACTAGCGGGGGCAGATACGCAGTATTTT. The full variable domain, completed using reference TRBV11-2 and TRBJ2-3, is EAGVAQSPRYKIIEKRQSVAFWCNPISGHATLYWYQQILGQGPKLLIQFQNNGVVDDSQLPKDRFSAERLKGVDSTLKIQPAKLEDSAVYLCASSLLAGADTQYFGPGTRLTVL.

This clone has more than one count but fewer than ten. CDR3 nucleotides: TGTGCCAGCACGGGGGATATGAACACTGAAGCTTTCTTT. Encoded protein: CASTGDMNTEAFF. The rearrangement joins TRBV12-3 or TRBV12-4 to TRBJ1-1; the D gene is possibly TRBD1 (5 bases). Between the trimmed V and J ends, which lost 7 bases and 0 bases, there was a span of 9 bases. This CDR3 has 13 residues.

This chain links TRBV6-2 or TRBV6-3 with TRBJ1-1; D remains ambiguous. Trimming took 5 bases from V and 1 from J, leaving 11 bases between them. Germline assignment: CDR1 MNHEY and CDR2 SVGEGT. This CDR3 is built from 14 residues. CDR3: CASSDGSRNTEAFF. CDR3 coding DNA: TGTGCCAGCAGTGACGGTAGCAGGAACACTGAAGCTTTCTTT.

The table lists this clone with a count of one. This chain links TRBV11-1 with TRBJ1-6; no clear D. V shed 2 bases and J shed 5 bases, with 7 bases lying between them. This CDR3 has 14 residues. From germline, CDR1 is SGHAT and CDR2 FQDESV (reference sequence). CDR3 sequence: CASSLRGNNSPLHF. The CDR3 DNA is TGTGCCAGCAGCTTACGAGGGAATAATTCACCCCTCCACTTT.

This chain uses TRBV9 with TRBJ1-3; 7 nucleotides align to TRBD1. The CDR3 is 18 residues long. The V segment lost 4 bases and the J segment 1 base; nucleotides outside the gene matches: 14. CDR1 SGDLS and CDR2 YYNGEE come from the germline V gene. The DNA for the CDR3 is TGTGCCAGCAGCCCGGATTACAAACAGGGGTGGTCTGGAAACACCATATATTTT. It is translated as CASSPDYKQGWSGNTIYF.

The chain uses TRBV9 and TRBJ1-1; D uncertain. CDR3 length equals 14 residues. Germline values: CDR1 SGDLS, CDR2 YYNGEE. The V and J ends lost 2 bases and 0 bases respectively, with 8 bases between them. CDR3 coding DNA: TGTGCCAGCAGCGTGCGGGGTGTGAACACTGAAGCTTTCTTT. Its translation is CASSVRGVNTEAFF. Full variable domain (rest looked up from reference TRBV9 and TRBJ1-1): DSGVTQTPKHLITATGQRVTLRCSPRSGDLSVYWYQQSLDQGLQFLIQYYNGEERAKGNILERFSAQQFPDLHSELNLSSLELGDSALYFCASSVRGVNTEAFFGQGTRLTVV.

This chain links TRBV6-5 with TRBJ2-3, with 8 bases that match TRBD1. This CDR3 comprises 16 residues. Germline CDR1 MNHEY, CDR2 SVGAGI. J lost 2 bases, V lost 2 bases, and 6 bases had no gene match. CDR3 nucleotide sequence: TGTGCCAGCAGTTACGACTCGGACAGGGCCACAGATACGCAGTATTTT. Translated, it gives CASSYDSDRATDTQYF.

This clone occurred a few times. The V call is TRBV5-4, the J call TRBJ1-4; D remains unclear. Trimming shortened V by 0 bases and J by 4 bases, and 7 bases separated the two germline ends. CDR3 size: 14 residues. Germline V gives CDR1 SGHNT, CDR2 YYREEE (reference sequence). The CDR3 is CASSLDRYNEKLFF. The CDR3 coding sequence is TGTGCCAGCAGCTTGGATCGGTATAATGAAAAACTGTTTTTT.

This clone was seen only once. This rearrangement joins TRBV30 to TRBJ1-5, with D possibly TRBD1 on 6 matching bases. The CDR3 covers 17 residues. V lost 0 bases, J lost 0 bases, and 15 bases lay in between. CDR1 and CDR2 from the germline V gene are GTSNPN and SVGIG (reference sequence). CDR3 sequence reads: CAWSVSRGPLSNQPQHF. Here the CDR3 DNA reads TGTGCCTGGAGTGTAAGCAGGGGACCCCTTAGCAATCAGCCCCAGCATTTT.

The chain combines TRBV20-1 with TRBJ2-4, with 12 bases fitting TRBD1. This CDR3 is 18 amino acids long. J lost 0 bases, V lost 3 bases, and 9 bases had no gene match. CDR1 and CDR2 from the germline V gene are DFQATT and SNEGSKA (reference sequence). The CDR3 is CSASGWDRGPIAKNIQYF. The CDR3 DNA sequence: TGCAGTGCTAGTGGTTGGGACAGGGGGCCTATAGCCAAAAACATTCAGTACTTC.

The V gene is TRBV5-1, the J gene TRBJ2-3; TRBD2 matches 11 bases. The CDR3 has 17 amino acids. V gave up 4 bases and J gave up 0 bases; unmatched junction bases: 7. CDR1 SGHRS and CDR2 YFSETQ come from the germline V gene. The CDR3 coding sequence is TGCGCCAGCAGCACCGGGACTAGCGGAACTAGCACAGATACGCAGTATTTT. Translating gives CASSTGTSGTSTDTQYF.

The chain employs TRBV5-1 and TRBJ2-2; D might be TRBD2 (5 bases). The CDR3 has 12 residues. Germline CDR1 and CDR2: SGHRS and YFSETQ. V shed 5 bases and J shed 7 bases, with 9 bases lying between them. The CDR3 nucleotides read TGCGCCAGCAGACCCGGGGACGGGGAGCTGTTTTTT. Translation gives CASRPGDGELFF.

This chain links TRBV28 with TRBJ1-2, with 8 bases aligning to TRBD1. V dropped 1 base and J dropped 6; count of bases not matched to a gene: 16. Per germline, CDR1 MDHEN and CDR2 SYDVKM. CDR3 length: 18 residues. CDR3: CASSLSLSGGVPNHGYTF. In nucleotides, the CDR3 is TGTGCCAGCAGTTTATCATTGTCAGGGGGCGTACCCAATCATGGCTACACCTTC.

The chain employs TRBV15 and TRBJ2-3; D is possibly TRBD1 (7 bases). Germline CDR1 is LNHNV and CDR2 is YYDKDF (reference sequence). CDR3 length: 16 amino acids. With 0 bases removed from V and 2 bases from J, the gap between germline ends came to 12 bases. In DNA form, the CDR3 reads TGTGCCACCAGCAGAGATCGGGGGACAGTCACAGATACGCAGTATTTT. It specifies CATSRDRGTVTDTQYF.

This chain connects TRBV6-5 to TRBJ1-1; no clear D. The CDR3 totals 13 residues. Germline CDR1 is MNHEY and CDR2 is SVGAGI. V was pared by 5 bases and J by 1 base, with 8 bases between. The CDR3 is CASSINRNTEAFF. The CDR3 nucleotides are TGTGCCAGCAGTATCAACAGGAACACTGAAGCTTTCTTT.

The J gene is TRBJ2-7, the V gene TRBV5-1; TRBD2 matches 12 bases. CDR1 is SGHRS, CDR2 YFSETQ, per germline. V was clipped by 3 bases and J by 2 bases; unmatched bases: 3. CDR3 length: 15 residues. The CDR3 DNA follows: TGCGCCAGCAGCTACGGACTAGCGGGGACCTACGAGCAGTACTTC. It specifies CASSYGLAGTYEQYF.

The chain recombines TRBV28 with TRBJ1-1; tentative D call: TRBD1 (6 bases). Germline V CDR1 and CDR2: MDHEN, SYDVKM. The CDR3 is made up of 15 amino acids. Between the trimmed V and J ends, which lost 8 bases and 0 bases, there was a span of 16 bases. Here the CDR3 DNA reads TGTGCCAGCCTGGGACAACGTAAAATGAACACTGAAGCTTTCTTT. This codes for CASLGQRKMNTEAFF. Filled out from reference TRBV28 and TRBJ1-1, the complete variable domain reads DVKVTQSSRYLVKRTGEKVFLECVQDMDHENMFWYRQDPGLGLRLIYFSYDVKMKEKGDIPEGYSVSREKKERFSLILESASTNQTSMYLCASLGQRKMNTEAFFGQGTRLTVV.

The V gene is TRBV6-2 or TRBV6-3, the J gene TRBJ2-1, with TRBD2 as a possible D gene (6 bases). The germline V gene has CDR1 MNHEY and CDR2 SVGEGT. The length of the CDR3 is 14 residues. V lost 2 bases to trimming and J lost 5 bases, with 10 bases between them. In DNA, the CDR3 is TGTGCCAGCAGTTACGGGGGACTGAACAATGAGCAGTTCTTC. This encodes CASSYGGLNNEQFF.